The 8 T cell receptor beta chains listed next were all sequenced from one sample in a study of T cells of healthy individuals. TCRdb reanalysed the 5' RACE reads using MiXCR and keeps one entry per CDR3 protein. The data show nearly 100,000 distinct CDR3 sequences, approximately 18% seen once. Receptor source: a human donor in good health.

This clonotype was seen a few times. V gene TRBV20-1 combines with J gene TRBJ1-5; 7 bases align to TRBD1. Looked up from germline, CDR1 is DFQATT and CDR2 is SNEGSKA (reference sequence). J gave up 2 bases and V 6 bases, and 4 bases lay outside the gene matches. The CDR3 extends over 13 amino acids. The CDR3 region is CSAQGVGNQPQHF. The CDR3 bases are TGCAGTGCCCAGGGGGTAGGCAATCAGCCCCAGCATTTT.

This clonotype occurred many times. The chain carries TRBV5-4 and TRBJ1-1, with TRBD1 as a possible D gene (5 bases). V lost 0 bases to trimming and J lost 0 bases, with 6 bases between them. The CDR3 sequence is 14 residues long. From germline, CDR1 is SGHNT and CDR2 YYREEE (reference sequence). The CDR3 DNA reads TGTGCCAGCAGCTTGGGGGGGTTGAACACTGAAGCTTTCTTT. Its translation is CASSLGGLNTEAFF.

V gene TRBV29-1 combines with J gene TRBJ2-1; D uncertain. The V end lost 4 bases, the J end lost 2 bases, and 15 bases lay between the germline ends. The CDR3 runs to 15 residues. In germline, CDR1 is SQVTM, CDR2 ANQGSEA. CDR3 in DNA: TGCAGCGTTGTTCCCCAACTCCGGGCCTACAATGAGCAGTTCTTC. The encoded protein is CSVVPQLRAYNEQFF.

V is TRBV13 and J is TRBJ1-2; D not certain. The CDR3 totals 16 residues. The V end was cut by 2 bases, the J end by 5 bases, with 18 bases between. Germline-derived CDR1 and CDR2 are PRHDT and FYEKMQ (reference sequence). The CDR3 bases are TGTGCCAGCAGCTTAATGTCCGGCAGGCCTCCATATGGCTACACCTTC. This encodes CASSLMSGRPPYGYTF.

This clonotype occurred many times. This chain links TRBV28 with TRBJ2-5; TRBD2 matches 8 bases. The CDR3 consists of 19 residues. Germline V CDR1 and CDR2: MDHEN, SYDVKM. The junction had 32 bases not matched to a gene; V was cut back by 8 bases and J by 12 bases. The CDR3 here is CASGEGVQAGELPGRDEYF. CDR3 coding DNA: TGTGCCAGCGGCGAAGGGGTTCAAGCGGGGGAGCTTCCCGGACGAGATGAGTACTTC.

This clonotype was seen more than once but under ten times. The chain couples TRBV6-2 or TRBV6-3 to TRBJ2-7; possible D gene TRBD1, 6 bases. The CDR3 spans 12 residues. V was pared by 6 bases and J by 2 bases, with 8 bases between. Germline lookup yields CDR1 MNHEY and CDR2 SVGEGT. CDR3 protein: CASRDRTYEQYF. The CDR3 DNA follows: TGTGCCAGCAGAGACAGGACCTACGAGCAGTACTTC.

At least ten counts were recorded for this clonotype. V is TRBV5-6 and J is TRBJ2-5; D is uncertain. This CDR3 has 13 residues. The germline gives CDR1 SGHDT, CDR2 YYEEEE. V lost 2 bases and J lost 5, with 10 bases in between. CDR3 nucleotides: TGTGCCAGCAGCTTCGTCGGGCGGGAGACCCAGTACTTC. This codes for CASSFVGRETQYF.

The rearrangement links TRBV28 to TRBJ2-1; D is perhaps TRBD2 (5 bases). CDR3 length equals 14 residues. Germline values: CDR1 MDHEN, CDR2 SYDVKM. V was cut by 10 bases and J by 4 bases, with 17 bases left in between. The CDR3 spells CATAGSFLYNEQFF. The CDR3 nucleotides are TGTGCCACCGCGGGCAGTTTTCTTTACAATGAGCAGTTCTTC. Looking up the rest from reference TRBV28 and TRBJ2-1 gives the full variable domain: DVKVTQSSRYLVKRTGEKVFLECVQDMDHENMFWYRQDPGLGLRLIYFSYDVKMKEKGDIPEGYSVSREKKERFSLILESASTNQTSMYLCATAGSFLYNEQFFGPGTRLTVL.